This T cell receptor (beta chain) was identified in a study of blood T cell repertoires in COVID-19. Study-wide background: The analysed material was cDNA or gDNA that came from T cells, B-cell-depleted T cells, or PBMCs.

It was during active infection that Seattle patients were enrolled and then longitudinally followed. Per the authors' pipeline: The assay estimated nucleated cells by amplifying reference gene primers. Profiled with immunoSEQ multiplex PCR; TCRdb holds only in-frame clones, not every one. The DNA was the basis for D and trimming; V, J and clone size are from that table. The sample contains 150,000 or so clones, about 85% of which appear only once. The clonotype comes from a man aged 55 to 70 with COVID-19, enrolled during active disease. The sequencing sample was made of peripheral blood.

The CDR3 bases are TGCGCCAGCAGCTTGGTGGCTAGCGGGACTTCAGATACGCAGTATTTT. Protein: CASSLVASGTSDTQYF. J is TRBJ2-3 and V is TRBV5-1, with 9 bases matching TRBD2. The length of the CDR3 is 16 residues. The V segment lost 0 bases and the J segment 4 bases; nucleotides outside the gene matches: 6. The germline V gene encodes CDR1 SGHRS and CDR2 YFSETQ.